One TCR beta chain is described in this entry. This sample is drawn from a study of shared clonotypes between healthy human individuals. The CDR3 has 17 residues. CDR1 and CDR2 from the germline V gene are KGHSH and LQKENI. V gave up 0 bases and J gave up 1 base, with 15 bases separating them. On sorted subsets, replicate PCRs used 150 to 250 ng DNA, or some 27,000 T cell genomes. Sequencing was performed with immunoSEQ multiplex PCR; in TCRdb, only in-frame clones are kept and a portion is missing. The sample carries 2 million to 2.5 million clones, 85% to 95% recorded once. Subsets obtained from CD4+ cells comprised CD45RA+ naive and CD45RA-negative memory cells.

V gene TRBV18 combines with J gene TRBJ2-5; D is uncertain. The sequenced material came from naive CD4+ T cells from PBMCs. The subset here: CD45RA+ positively selected. This receptor was obtained from a man aged 18 to 35 in good health. Some clones in this sample may be carry-over from other donors' samples. CDR3 sequence (DNA): TGTGCCAGCTCACCACCGCCTGGCGCGAACTTCCAAGAGACCCAGTACTTC. Translation gives CASSPPPGANFQETQYF.